One and the same sample provided the 30 T cell receptor beta chains below, sequenced in a study of HIV-infected patients and healthy controls (dated by TCRdb to the mid-2010s). Whole blood was used without cell fractionation, so the repertoire reflected all unsorted peripheral T cells. Library generation was performed with 5' RACE. Reads for this sample came from an Illumina MiSeq. Reverse transcription of about 510 ng RNA was performed with SuperScript III using primers directed against the alpha and beta constant regions. Alpha and beta chain libraries were generated separately via chain-specific third strand synthesis with multiplexing indices. TCRdb ran its own pipeline on the public reads, namely fastp trimming at Q25 and MiXCR clone calling, and kept in-frame beta chains. Rows with a matching CDR3 protein are joined into one entry that keeps the most common DNA and genes. The sample table shows over 15,000 distinct CDR3 sequences, and approximately 7% are seen once. The ten top clones hold 8.3% of the sample.

The sequencing sample was made of blood. These receptors were collected from an adult in good health.

This clonotype was seen repeatedly, ten times or more. The chain combines TRBV6-2 or TRBV6-3 with TRBJ1-2, with 9 bases aligning to TRBD1. The V gene end was trimmed by 8 bases and the J gene end by 4 bases; junction bases not matched to a gene: 8. CDR3 length equals 14 residues. Germline CDR1 and CDR2: MNHEY and SVGEGT. CDR3 residues: CASHNNRGLYGYTF. The CDR3 bases are TGTGCCAGCCATAACAACAGGGGGCTCTATGGCTACACCTTC.

This clonotype was picked up many times. V and J are TRBV24-1 and TRBJ2-1; the match to TRBD1 covers 9 bases. The CDR3 has 17 residues. V shed 2 bases, J shed 8 bases, and the junction held 12 bases outside the gene matches. Germline values: CDR1 KGHDR, CDR2 SFDVKD. CDR3 sequence: CATSDWTGTGITDEQFF. The CDR3 DNA sequence: TGTGCCACCAGTGATTGGACCGGGACAGGGATTACCGATGAGCAGTTCTTC.

Sample share makes this clonotype medium-sized. The chain employs TRBV6-4 and TRBJ2-3, with D hard to call. The CDR3 sequence is 13 residues long. Trimming pared 0 bases from V and 2 bases from J, leaving 3 bases between. CDR1 is MRHNA and CDR2 is SNTAGT in the germline V gene. CDR3 protein: CASSDSTTDTQYF. DNA for the CDR3: TGTGCCAGCAGTGACTCGACCACAGATACGCAGTATTTT.

Relative to its sample, this clonotype is medium-sized. V usage is TRBV4-2 and J usage is TRBJ2-4; D gene unclear. In germline, CDR1 is LGHNA, CDR2 YNFKEQ. Trimming shortened V by 0 bases and J by 11 bases, and 8 bases separated the two germline ends. The CDR3 has 12 residues. The CDR3 DNA is TGTGCCAGCAGCCAAGATGAGGCGGTTCAGTACTTC. It translates to CASSQDEAVQYF.

This clonotype was observed at least ten times. This chain uses TRBV20-1 with TRBJ2-2; D might be TRBD2 (6 bases). Trimming removed 3 bases from V and 5 bases from J, with 13 bases in between. Germline V gene data show CDR1 as DFQATT and CDR2 as SNEGSKA (reference sequence). This CDR3 has 14 residues. Here the CDR3 DNA reads TGCAGTGCTAGGGAGGAGGGAGTAACCGGGGAGCTGTTTTTT. It yields the protein CSAREEGVTGELFF.

There are many counts of this clonotype. V gene TRBV10-3 combines with J gene TRBJ2-3; D ambiguous. The CDR3 covers 12 residues. V was trimmed by 2 bases and J by 5 bases, leaving 5 bases between them. Germline V CDR1 and CDR2: ENHRY, SYGVKD. Here the CDR3 reads CAISEVGDTQYF. For the CDR3, the DNA is TGTGCCATCAGTGAGGTAGGAGATACGCAGTATTTT.

This clonotype has a count of ten or more. This chain joins TRBV13 and TRBJ2-7; a possible D gene is TRBD1 (5 bases). The CDR3 has 12 amino acids. Germline loops: CDR1 PRHDT, CDR2 FYEKMQ (reference sequence). Deletions cut 4 bases from V and 3 bases from J, with 7 bases between. The CDR3 bases are TGTGCCAGCAGCTCGGACAACTACGAGCAGTACTTC. Translating it yields CASSSDNYEQYF.

The sample holds many counts of this clonotype. V is TRBV18 and J is TRBJ2-7; D gene ambiguous. The CDR3 runs to 14 residues. Trimming removed 3 bases from V and 5 bases from J, with 14 bases in between. CDR1 is KGHSH and CDR2 is LQKENI in the germline V gene. The CDR3: CASSPGRAYNEQYF. As DNA, the CDR3 is TGTGCCAGCTCACCGGGTCGGGCGTATAACGAGCAGTACTTC.

There are many counts of this clonotype. This chain uses TRBV24-1 with TRBJ2-1; D remains unclear. This CDR3 spans 12 amino acids. From germline, CDR1 is KGHDR and CDR2 SFDVKD. V shed 1 base and J shed 8 bases, with 5 bases lying between them. In DNA, the CDR3 is TGTGCCACCAGTGATTTTGGGGATGAGCAGTTCTTC. Protein sequence: CATSDFGDEQFF.

Many counts were recorded for this clonotype. The chain employs TRBV11-1 and TRBJ1-1; a possible D gene is TRBD1 (5 bases). Germline V gene sequence: CDR1 SGHAT, CDR2 FQDESV (reference sequence). Trimming took off 5 bases at V and 0 bases at J, with 13 bases between the two ends. This CDR3 contains 15 residues. The CDR3 region is CASSARRGLNTEAFF. Written as DNA, the CDR3 is TGTGCCAGCAGCGCCAGAAGGGGTTTGAACACTGAAGCTTTCTTT.

This clonotype was seen ten or more times. The chain combines TRBV5-1 with TRBJ2-7, with a possible D match to TRBD1 (6 bases). The V gene lost 4 bases and the J gene lost 7 bases, with 15 bases spanning the gap. This CDR3 contains 13 residues. The germline gives CDR1 SGHRS, CDR2 YFSETQ. Written as DNA, the CDR3 is TGCGCCAGCAGCCCGGAAACCAGGGGAGAGCAGTACTTC. Translated: CASSPETRGEQYF. The full variable domain, rest sourced from reference TRBV5-1 and TRBJ2-7, is KAGVTQTPRYLIKTRGQQVTLSCSPISGHRSVSWYQQTPGQGLQFLFEYFSETQRNKGNFPGRFSGRQFSNSRSEMNVSTLELGDSALYLCASSPETRGEQYFGPGTRLTVT.

This clonotype was observed at least ten times. The J gene is TRBJ1-3, the V gene TRBV27; D gene ambiguous. This CDR3 has 15 amino acids. Looked up from germline, CDR1 is MNHEY and CDR2 is SMNVEV (reference sequence). V gave up 5 bases and J gave up 4 bases, with 15 bases separating them. The CDR3 loop is CASSHGGMGGNTIYF. CDR3 nucleotides: TGTGCCAGCAGTCATGGAGGGATGGGCGGAAACACCATATATTTT.

At least ten counts were recorded for this clonotype. This chain joins TRBV7-2 and TRBJ2-7; TRBD1 is a possible D gene (5 bases). Trimming removed 10 bases from V and 3 bases from J, with 16 bases in between. Germline V gene lookup returns CDR1 SGHTA and CDR2 FQGNSA. The CDR3 consists of 13 residues. In nucleotides, the CDR3 is TGTGCCACCGCTGCAGGACATCTCTACGAGCAGTACTTC. Translated: CATAAGHLYEQYF. Full variable domain (missing parts from reference TRBV7-2 and TRBJ2-7): GAGVSQSPSNKVTEKGKDVELRCDPISGHTALYWYRQSLGQGLEFLIYFQGNSAPDKSGLPSDRFSAERTGGSVSTLTIQRTQQEDSAVYLCATAAGHLYEQYFGPGTRLTVT.

Concerning this clonotype: A much larger clone lies a single base off, so this may be a read error. The J gene is TRBJ2-7, the V gene TRBV5-4; D is perhaps TRBD1 or TRBD2 (6 bases each). This CDR3 has 15 amino acids. CDR1 is SGHNT, CDR2 YYREEE, per germline (reference sequence). CDR3 DNA: TGTTCCAGCAGCTTGACGGGAGCCGGGACAATGGAGCAGTACTTC. Protein sequence: CSSSLTGAGTMEQYF.

This clonotype showed up many times. The chain has TRBV5-1 and TRBJ2-3; a weak D match, TRBD2 (5 bases). The CDR3 contains 16 residues. Germline assignment: CDR1 SGHRS and CDR2 YFSETQ. Trimming stripped 3 bases from V and 2 bases from J, with 16 bases between. The chain's CDR3 is CASSSNSARDTDTQYF. DNA of the CDR3: TGCGCCAGCAGCTCCAACTCCGCCCGGGACACAGATACGCAGTATTTT.

This clonotype showed up many times. The chain uses TRBV5-1 and TRBJ2-7; D is possibly TRBD1 (6 bases). The CDR3 has 13 amino acids. Germline CDR1 reads SGHRS; CDR2 reads YFSETQ. V was pared by 4 bases and J by 1 base, with 9 bases between. The CDR3 sequence: CASSRDRSYEQYF. The CDR3 region has the DNA TGCGCCAGCAGCCGCGACAGGTCCTACGAGCAGTACTTC.

This clonotype has more than one count but fewer than ten. V and J are TRBV20-1 and TRBJ2-2, with D maybe TRBD1 (5 bases). The length of the CDR3 is 18 residues. Trimming removed 0 bases at V and 0 bases at J, with 17 bases between. In germline, CDR1 is DFQATT, CDR2 SNEGSKA (reference sequence). CDR3: CSARDQFQGITNTGELFF. The CDR3 DNA reads TGCAGTGCTAGAGATCAGTTTCAGGGCATCACGAACACCGGGGAGCTGTTTTTT.

This clonotype was recorded at least ten times. This chain connects TRBV24-1 to TRBJ1-2; tentative D call: TRBD1 (5 bases). V lost 1 base to trimming and J lost 7 bases, with 9 bases between them. This CDR3 comprises 13 residues. From germline, CDR1 is KGHDR and CDR2 SFDVKD. The CDR3 nucleotides are TGTGCCACCAGTGATTTCGGGGCGGCTGGCTACACCTTC. Translation: CATSDFGAAGYTF.

Many counts were recorded for this clonotype. The rearrangement uses TRBV29-1 and TRBJ2-3; possible D gene TRBD1, 7 bases. There are 15 residues in the CDR3. Germline V CDR1 and CDR2: SQVTM, ANQGSEA. With 4 bases removed from V and 0 bases from J, the gap between germline ends came to 14 bases. The CDR3: CSVGVGGGSTDTQYF. Written as DNA, the CDR3 is TGCAGCGTTGGCGTTGGAGGGGGCAGCACAGATACGCAGTATTTT.

There are many counts of this clonotype. The chain joins TRBV6-5 to TRBJ2-1; D is possibly TRBD2 (7 bases). Germline CDR1 reads MNHEY; CDR2 reads SVGAGI. The CDR3 extends over 17 amino acids. The germline V and J ends were trimmed by 4 bases and 4 bases, with 20 bases remaining between them. The CDR3 DNA reads as TGTGCCAGCAGTTCCGGGCCGGGGGGCCTAGGGTACAATGAGCAGTTCTTC. It encodes CASSSGPGGLGYNEQFF.

A note on this clonotype: Given a much more abundant clone one base away, this may be a read error. The chain has TRBV20-1 and TRBJ2-2, with 9 bases aligning to TRBD2. Per germline, CDR1 DFQATT and CDR2 SNEGSKA (reference sequence). The CDR3 extends over 16 amino acids. CDR3 amino acids: CSDRAYVASGAGELFF. The DNA of the CDR3 is TGCAGTGATAGAGCCTACGTCGCTAGCGGGGCTGGGGAGCTGTTTTTT.

This clonotype was counted at least ten times. The chain's CDR3 is CSALNQRGTGVYEQYF. For the CDR3, the DNA is TGCAGTGCCCTAAATCAACGGGGTACGGGAGTCTACGAGCAGTACTTC. The genes are TRBV20-1 and TRBJ2-7, with D perhaps matching TRBD2 (6 bases). Germline-derived CDR1 and CDR2 are DFQATT and SNEGSKA (reference sequence). Trimming pared 6 bases from V and 3 bases from J, leaving 24 bases between. The CDR3 is 16 residues long.

V usage is TRBV7-8 and J usage is TRBJ2-1, with D possibly called TRBD1 or TRBD2 (5 bases each). The CDR3 runs 14 residues. Germline V gene data show CDR1 as SGHVS and CDR2 as FQNEAQ. V was shortened by 1 base and J by 10 bases, with 14 bases between the two germline ends. The CDR3, as DNA: TGTGCCAGCAGCTTAGAGAGGGGTAGCTTCGAGCAGTTCTTC. Translation gives CASSLERGSFEQFF.

This clonotype was detected many times. The V and J genes are TRBV7-2 and TRBJ1-1; TRBD1 might be the D (6 bases). This CDR3 region has 15 residues. V was trimmed by 3 bases and J by 4 bases, leaving 15 bases between them. The germline CDR1 and CDR2 sequences are SGHTA and FQGNSA. The CDR3 region is CASSLPSTGSTEAFF. Here the CDR3 DNA reads TGTGCCAGCAGCTTGCCTTCGACAGGTTCCACTGAAGCTTTCTTT.

The table lists this clonotype with a few counts. The chain is built from TRBV20-1 and TRBJ2-3; 7 bases are shared with TRBD1. CDR3 length: 14 residues. Germline assignment: CDR1 DFQATT and CDR2 SNEGSKA (reference sequence). With 6 bases clipped from V and 1 base from J, the junction kept 7 bases outside the gene matches. DNA for the CDR3: TGCAGTGCCCCTCACAGGGGAGGCACAGATACGCAGTATTTT. Its translation: CSAPHRGGTDTQYF.

The CDR3 here is CSIPSTGEVSYNEQFF. CDR3 DNA sequence: TGCAGCATACCCTCCACAGGGGAAGTCTCCTACAATGAGCAGTTCTTC. The chain has TRBV29-1 and TRBJ2-1; TRBD1 aligns across 7 bases. The CDR3 spans 16 residues. V lost 8 bases, J lost 0 bases, and 13 bases stayed unmatched. Germline CDR1 and CDR2: SQVTM and ANQGSEA.

The chain has TRBV7-2 and TRBJ2-7, with D possibly matching TRBD1 (5 bases). Between the trimmed V and J ends, which lost 1 base and 0 bases, there was a span of 13 bases. This CDR3 spans 16 amino acids. The germline V gene encodes CDR1 SGHTA and CDR2 FQGNSA. CDR3 protein: CASSLEWGSTSYEQYF. The CDR3 coding sequence is TGTGCCAGCAGCTTAGAGTGGGGCAGCACCTCCTACGAGCAGTACTTC. The full variable domain, its missing parts supplied by reference TRBV7-2 and TRBJ2-7, is GAGVSQSPSNKVTEKGKDVELRCDPISGHTALYWYRQSLGQGLEFLIYFQGNSAPDKSGLPSDRFSAERTGGSVSTLTIQRTQQEDSAVYLCASSLEWGSTSYEQYFGPGTRLTVT.

This clonotype was detected ten times or more. This chain joins TRBV7-2 and TRBJ2-7; D remains unclear. Trimming took 1 base from V and 2 from J, leaving 9 bases between them. The CDR3 is made up of 14 amino acids. The V gene's germline CDR1 is SGHTA and CDR2 FQGNSA. The CDR3 DNA reads TGTGCCAGCAGCTTAGATATTAACGCCTACGAGCAGTACTTC. Protein sequence: CASSLDINAYEQYF. Using reference TRBV7-2 and TRBJ2-7 for the parts outside the CDR3, the full variable domain is GAGVSQSPSNKVTEKGKDVELRCDPISGHTALYWYRQSLGQGLEFLIYFQGNSAPDKSGLPSDRFSAERTGGSVSTLTIQRTQQEDSAVYLCASSLDINAYEQYFGPGTRLTVT.

By its share, this clonotype is medium-sized (0.01 to 0.1%). The chain carries TRBV6-6 and TRBJ1-5; possibly TRBD1 for D (6 bases). Per germline, CDR1 MNHNY and CDR2 SVGAGI (reference sequence). The CDR3 runs 16 residues. V was trimmed by 6 bases and J by 5 bases, leaving 20 bases between them. DNA of the CDR3: TGTGCCAGCAGCCAACAGGGTCAAGCAGGTCATCAGCCCCAGCATTTT. The encoded protein is CASSQQGQAGHQPQHF.

There are many counts of this clonotype. The chain employs TRBV14 and TRBJ2-1, with D perhaps matching TRBD2 (5 bases). Between the trimmed V and J ends, which lost 2 bases and 6 bases, there was a span of 11 bases. CDR1 and CDR2 (germline): SGHDN, FVKESK. The CDR3 runs to 14 residues. The CDR3 protein is CASSQRGRVNEQFF. The CDR3, as DNA: TGTGCCAGCAGCCAACGAGGGAGAGTCAATGAGCAGTTCTTC.